This TCR beta chain was documented in a study of cytomegalovirus exposure and HLA in healthy donors. The germline gives CDR1 SGHDT, CDR2 YYEEEE. Trimming at V came to 4 bases and at J to 0 bases, leaving 8 bases not matched to a gene. This CDR3 comprises 16 residues. PCR was performed using 60 Vbeta and 13 Jbeta primers. TCRdb keeps only in-frame clones here, not all; method: immunoSEQ multiplex PCR. The sample data list more than 90,000 clones. Input material: PBMCs. The chain has TRBV5-6 and TRBJ1-1; 8 bases map to TRBD1. This receptor was taken from a man aged 25 to 40 in good health and CMV-seronegative. The CDR3 DNA is TGTGCCAGCAGCGAAGCAGGGGGCTATGTGAACACTGAAGCTTTCTTT. It specifies CASSEAGGYVNTEAFF.